These T cell receptor beta chains were read from a single sample in a study of blood T cell repertoires in COVID-19. The assay was immunoSEQ multiplex PCR, and TCRdb's table has in-frame clones only and misses some. Counted here are some 120,000 clones, 88% occurring once; the ten biggest clones make up roughly 1.4%. The sample taken for sequencing was peripheral blood. These receptors were collected from a human donor in a cohort sampled during active COVID-19. The conserved cysteine and the conserved F or W are not part of the CDR3 here.

cdr3_length	j_call	v_call	cdr3_aa
12	TRBJ2-1	TRBV10-2	ASSVESQGHEQF
13	TRBJ2-2	TRBV6-1	ASSDQDTYTGELF
14	TRBJ2-2	TRBV7-7	ASSPSGTSGGGELF
12	TRBJ1-6	TRBV27	ASSLGRAGSPLH
15	TRBJ2-2	TRBV5-6	ASSTNDLVFGTGELF
13	TRBJ1-4	TRBV3-1/TRBV3-2	ASSQVPRTGEKLF
14	TRBJ1-3	TRBV5-1	ASSLGQGAAGNTIY
13	TRBJ2-3	TRBV9	ASSVSGGSTDTQY
16	TRBJ2-7	TRBV27	ASSFLDRGRRSTYEQY
13	TRBJ2-1	TRBV27	ASRGGVPRDDEQF
12	TRBJ2-1	TRBV5-1	ASSGGGLAREQF
12	TRBJ1-1	TRBV4-1	ASSQRDRNTEAF
11	TRBJ2-7	TRBV27	ASSLGTAYEQY
14	TRBJ1-4	TRBV10-3	AIREPMTGASEKLF
16	TRBJ2-4	TRBV11-2	ASSLSGLLALAKNIQY
13	TRBJ1-3	TRBV6-5	ASRPKTGTGNTIY
13	TRBJ2-1	TRBV7-2	ASSLSLSSYNEQF
14	TRBJ1-6	TRBV6-6	ASRHRGQPLNSPLH
13	TRBJ1-2	TRBV4-2	ASSQVDSLEGGYT
13	TRBJ2-7	TRBV19	ASSIFAEATYEQY
12	TRBJ2-3	TRBV19	ATLKTGGTDTQY
15	TRBJ1-2	TRBV7-8	ASSLIDDRGAGGGYT
13	TRBJ2-1	TRBV4-1	ASSLGGGSYNEQF
15	TRBJ1-2	TRBV5-5	ASSLVGQGTYIYGYT
12	TRBJ2-1	TRBV29-1	SVGSRGGGNEQF
12	TRBJ2-1	TRBV3-1/TRBV3-2	ASSQAGTSNEQF
13	TRBJ1-5	TRBV18	ASSTDRGHGQPQH
13	TRBJ1-4	TRBV7-9	ASSQPYEGDEKLF
15	TRBJ1-5	TRBV13	ASSSKWEGGGNQPQH
11	TRBJ2-1	TRBV6-5	ASSSQGWHEQF
13	TRBJ1-3	TRBV6-5	ASSYSGGRGDTIY
11	TRBJ2-1	TRBV6-4	ASSAGAHYEQF
13	TRBJ2-1	TRBV19	ASSISWREREEQF
11	TRBJ2-1	TRBV6-5	ASSLLQGNEQF
17	TRBJ2-6	TRBV15	ATSRELQAGSSGANVLT
12	TRBJ2-7	TRBV7-2	ASSSGLSLGEQY
12	TRBJ1-3	TRBV6-1	ASSEAGLGNTIY
14	TRBJ2-3	TRBV4-1	ASSQVLADITDTQY
10	TRBJ2-7	TRBV19	ATRDRGSEQY
17	TRBJ2-2	TRBV7-9	ASSPLRLAGAQNTGELF
15	TRBJ2-3	TRBV5-1	ASSLTGGGYGTDTQY
13	TRBJ2-5	TRBV12-5	ASGSDRGGKETQY
13	TRBJ2-7	TRBV4-2	ASSQESGSSYEQY
14	TRBJ2-7	TRBV6-1	ASSGGLRGSPYEQY